This T cell receptor (beta chain) emerged from a study of beta chain features in type 1 diabetes. Isolation of CD4+ naive, central memory, regulatory and stem cell-like memory cells was achieved by sorting via CD45RO/CCR7/CD25/CD127/CD95/CD27. Without exception, sorted populations had purity beyond 98%. This CDR3 spans 15 amino acids. Germline lookup yields CDR1 SGHTA and CDR2 FQGNSA. The ends were cut back, 5 bases at V and 7 bases at J, with 18 bases in the middle. A remark on this clone: Its antigen is unidentified.

Points from the study as a whole: When Type 1 diabetes patients were examined, their TCRB CDR3s proved moderately but significantly shorter in all four CD4+ subsets.

The authors reverse transcribed all of the isolated RNA, so sequencing captured expressed TCRB transcripts. Only in-frame clones appear in the TCRdb table, and some are missing; sequencing was by immunoSEQ multiplex PCR. The table shows hundreds of thousands of clones, with about 71% occurring only once. This clonotype originated in a young man in good health. Specimen: naive CD4+ T cells from blood. The chain recombines TRBV7-2 with TRBJ2-1, with D perhaps assigned TRBD1 or TRBD2 (5 bases each). As DNA, the CDR3 is TGTGCCAGCAGCGACCTTGGGACGGAGGTAAATGAGCAGTTCTTC. It is translated as CASSDLGTEVNEQFF. The complete variable domain, with remaining parts taken from reference TRBV7-2 and TRBJ2-1, reads GAGVSQSPSNKVTEKGKDVELRCDPISGHTALYWYRQSLGQGLEFLIYFQGNSAPDKSGLPSDRFSAERTGGSVSTLTIQRTQQEDSAVYLCASSDLGTEVNEQFFGPGTRLTVL.